This T cell receptor (beta chain) was identified during a study of blood T cell repertoires in COVID-19. As for the study in general: Acute and convalescent COVID-19 samples came from the United States, Italy and Spain. PBMCs, B-cell-depleted T cells, or T cells provided the cDNA or gDNA that made up the material.

Original processing notes: Reference gene primer amplification gave estimated nucleated cell counts. Measured with immunoSEQ multiplex PCR; TCRdb has only the in-frame clones, and not every one. Clone size and V and J calls were adopted from that table, with D and trimming inferred from the DNA. The table shows more than 250,000 clones, with approximately 85% occurring only once. Trimming shortened V by 3 bases and J by 1 base, and 12 bases separated the two germline ends. CDR1 LGHNA and CDR2 YNFKEQ come from the germline V gene. This CDR3 contains 15 residues. This sequence was found in a human donor in a cohort sampled during active COVID-19. V and J are TRBV4-2 and TRBJ1-2; D not resolved. Sequenced material: peripheral blood. CDR3 coding DNA: TGTGCCAGCAGCCAGCCCACGGCGGGTAACTATGGCTACACCTTC. Amino acid sequence: CASSQPTAGNYGYTF.